A single sample is the source of the 23 T cell receptor beta chains below, sequenced in a study of neurological immune-mediated disorders. TCRdb ran MiXCR on the 5' RACE reads and lists one entry per CDR3 protein. The table has approximately 23,000 distinct CDR3 sequences, less than 11% seen once. The sample consisted of PBMCs. The receptors stem from an older woman with HTLV-1-associated myelopathy (HAM/TSP).

This clonotype has a count of ten or more. The genes are TRBV5-1 and TRBJ1-1; 8 bases are a match to TRBD1. The ends lost 1 base at V and 4 bases at J; junction bases unmatched: 9. This CDR3 has 16 amino acids. Looked up from germline, CDR1 is SGHRS and CDR2 is YFSETQ. CDR3: CASSLTGTGGRTEAFF. CDR3 nucleotides: TGCGCCAGCAGCTTGACAGGGACAGGAGGGCGCACTGAAGCTTTCTTT.

The gene calls are TRBV9 and TRBJ1-2; 9 bases are a match to TRBD1. This CDR3 has 17 residues. Germline loops: CDR1 SGDLS, CDR2 YYNGEE. The V and J ends lost 4 bases and 5 bases, in that order; junction bases with no gene match: 15. The CDR3 DNA reads as TGTGCCAGCAGCCCCCGGACAGGGGTTGGGTCAAAATATGGCTACACCTTC. It translates to CASSPRTGVGSKYGYTF. Drawing the rest from reference TRBV9 and TRBJ1-2, the complete variable domain is DSGVTQTPKHLITATGQRVTLRCSPRSGDLSVYWYQQSLDQGLQFLIQYYNGEERAKGNILERFSAQQFPDLHSELNLSSLELGDSALYFCASSPRTGVGSKYGYTFGSGTRLTVV.

This clonotype was counted ten times or more. The rearrangement links TRBV5-1 to TRBJ2-7, with D tentatively TRBD2 (7 bases). With 0 bases removed from V and 4 bases from J, the gap between germline ends came to 20 bases. Germline V gives CDR1 SGHRS, CDR2 YFSETQ. The CDR3 sequence is 17 residues long. The CDR3 DNA sequence: TGCGCCAGCAGCTTGGCCGTTTCTCGGGGGGCCGTTTACGAGCAGTACTTC. Translating gives CASSLAVSRGAVYEQYF.

This clonotype was counted at least ten times. The V call is TRBV20-1, the J call TRBJ1-5, with 10 nucleotides matching TRBD1. The CDR3 spans 16 residues. Losses at the gene ends were 6 bases for V and 7 bases for J; bases not matched to a gene: 15. The germline gives CDR1 DFQATT, CDR2 SNEGSKA (reference sequence). CDR3 sequence reads: CSAREAGQGDWQPQHF. The CDR3 DNA sequence: TGCAGTGCGAGGGAAGCCGGACAGGGGGATTGGCAGCCCCAGCATTTT.

This clonotype was recorded a few times. The rearrangement links TRBV5-1 to TRBJ2-2, with a tentative D call TRBD1 (5 bases). Germline V lookup: CDR1 SGHRS, CDR2 YFSETQ. The CDR3 is 14 residues long. V shed 5 bases and J shed 5 bases, with 13 bases lying between them. CDR3 nucleotides: TGCGCCAGCAGTTCAGGGTATCGGACCGGGGAGCTGTTTTTT. Its translation: CASSSGYRTGELFF.

This clonotype was detected ten times or more. This rearrangement joins TRBV6-5 to TRBJ1-6; D not resolved. The V gene's germline CDR1 is MNHEY and CDR2 SVGAGI. The CDR3 consists of 15 residues. The V end was cut by 6 bases, the J end by 0 bases, with 9 bases between. CDR3 in DNA: TGTGCCAGCAGAGGCATGAGCTCCTATAATTCACCCCTCCACTTT. This encodes CASRGMSSYNSPLHF.

CDR3 sequence (DNA): TGCAGTGATACACAGGTTCTTAATGAGCAGTTCTTC. Protein product: CSDTQVLNEQFF. V gene TRBV20-1 combines with J gene TRBJ2-1; tentatively, D is TRBD1 (5 bases). Trimming removed 7 bases from V and 7 bases from J, with 14 bases in between. The CDR3 is 12 residues long. CDR1 is DFQATT and CDR2 is SNEGSKA in the germline V gene (reference sequence).

This clonotype was detected ten times or more. V gene TRBV20-1 combines with J gene TRBJ2-1; 7 nucleotides line up with TRBD1. From germline, CDR1 is DFQATT and CDR2 SNEGSKA (reference sequence). V shed 3 bases and J 9 bases; nucleotides not matched to a gene: 2. The CDR3 sequence is 11 residues long. The CDR3 DNA reads as TGCAGTGCTAGGGGGACAGTTGAGCAGTTCTTC. Amino acid sequence: CSARGTVEQFF.

This clonotype came up many times. The rearrangement links TRBV5-1 to TRBJ2-1, with 11 bases matching TRBD1. The CDR3 consists of 15 residues. Per the germline V gene, CDR1 is SGHRS and CDR2 is YFSETQ. Trimming cost V 3 bases and J 4 bases; bases outside gene matches: 3. CDR3 amino acids: CASSSGTGGYNEQFF. The CDR3 DNA reads TGCGCCAGCAGCTCCGGGACAGGGGGATACAATGAGCAGTTCTTC.

In this sample, this clonotype is large. This chain links TRBV20-1 with TRBJ1-5; 9 bases match TRBD1. The CDR3 is 13 amino acids. The junction had 6 bases not matched to a gene; V was cut back by 5 bases and J by 7 bases. Germline CDR1 reads DFQATT; CDR2 reads SNEGSKA (reference sequence). This CDR3 is CSAGQGIGQPQHF. The CDR3 coding sequence is TGCAGTGCTGGACAGGGGATCGGGCAGCCCCAGCATTTT.

This clonotype was seen repeatedly, ten times or more. The chain combines TRBV18 with TRBJ2-3; unclear D gene. Per germline, CDR1 KGHSH and CDR2 LQKENI. Trimming took 0 bases from V and 5 from J, leaving 6 bases between them. CDR3 length: 13 residues. The CDR3 nucleotides are TGTGCCAGCTCACCACCAGTGGAAGATACGCAGTATTTT. Its translation: CASSPPVEDTQYF. Full variable domain (outside the CDR3, taken from reference TRBV18 and TRBJ2-3): NAGVMQNPRHLVRRRGQEARLRCSPMKGHSHVYWYRQLPEEGLKFMVYLQKENIIDESGMPKERFSAEFPKEGPSILRIQQVVRGDSAAYFCASSPPVEDTQYFGPGTRLTVL.

This clonotype was seen at least ten times. The rearrangement joins TRBV18 to TRBJ2-7; D is unclear. The length of the CDR3 is 12 residues. Germline V gives CDR1 KGHSH, CDR2 LQKENI. Trimming removed 1 base from V and 4 bases from J, with 5 bases in between. CDR3 in amino acids: CASSPQTYEQYF. The CDR3 DNA reads as TGTGCCAGCTCACCACAGACATACGAGCAGTACTTC.

This clonotype was seen ten or more times. The chain combines TRBV12-3 or TRBV12-4 with TRBJ2-5; D gene uncertain. V was trimmed by 5 bases and J by 3 bases, leaving 10 bases between them. CDR3 length equals 13 residues. CDR3 DNA sequence: TGTGCCAGCAGTGGTGTCCCTGAAGAGACCCAGTACTTC. This sequence encodes CASSGVPEETQYF.

This clonotype has ten or more counts. The chain employs TRBV7-9 and TRBJ2-3; D not resolved. V dropped 6 bases and J dropped 5 bases, with 6 bases sitting between them. The CDR3 covers 11 residues. Per germline, CDR1 SEHNR and CDR2 FQNEAQ (reference sequence). This chain's CDR3 is CASSVVDTQYF. The CDR3 DNA is TGTGCCAGCAGTGTCGTAGATACGCAGTATTTT.

This clonotype was seen many times. V is TRBV15 and J is TRBJ2-7, with 10 bases that match TRBD1. This CDR3 is 15 amino acids long. Germline CDR1 and CDR2: LNHNV and YYDKDF (reference sequence). J was trimmed by 5 bases and V by 1 base; bases with no gene match: 5. CDR3 protein: CATSRGTGTGDEQYF. CDR3 bases: TGTGCCACCAGCAGAGGTACCGGGACAGGGGACGAGCAGTACTTC.

Ten or more counts support this clonotype. The V call is TRBV7-9, the J call TRBJ2-1, with D perhaps matching TRBD2 (6 bases). Germline CDR1 is SEHNR and CDR2 is FQNEAQ (reference sequence). CDR3 length equals 15 residues. V lost 2 bases and J 3 bases, leaving 11 bases between the germline ends. CDR3 sequence (DNA): TGTGCCAGCAGCTTAACGGGGGATATCTACAATGAGCAGTTCTTC. It encodes CASSLTGDIYNEQFF.

This clonotype was detected ten times or more. This chain uses TRBV7-2 with TRBJ1-3; D remains ambiguous. Trimming removed 4 bases from V and 0 bases from J, with 10 bases in between. CDR3 length: 15 amino acids. Germline V gene data show CDR1 as SGHTA and CDR2 as FQGNSA. CDR3: CASSSGDFSGNTIYF. DNA of the CDR3: TGTGCCAGCAGCTCAGGTGACTTCTCTGGAAACACCATATATTTT.

The chain carries TRBV20-1 and TRBJ2-3; 9 bases map to TRBD2. Germline V gene sequence: CDR1 DFQATT, CDR2 SNEGSKA (reference sequence). The CDR3 is 13 residues long. The trim removed 3 bases at V and 4 bases at J, leaving 2 bases unmatched. For the CDR3, the DNA is TGCAGTGCTAGTGCGGGGGGGGCAGATACGCAGTATTTT. Encoded protein: CSASAGGADTQYF.

This clonotype has a count of ten or more. The chain has TRBV5-1 and TRBJ2-2; perhaps TRBD1 as D (6 bases). The CDR3 length is 17 residues. Trimming removed 4 bases from V and 0 bases from J, with 16 bases in between. CDR1 is SGHRS, CDR2 YFSETQ, per germline. Here the CDR3 DNA reads TGCGCCAGCAGCCGGGGACACCAAAGTACGAACACCGGGGAGCTGTTTTTT. Residues: CASSRGHQSTNTGELFF.

J is TRBJ1-5 and V is TRBV27; D uncertain. In germline, CDR1 is MNHEY, CDR2 SMNVEV (reference sequence). CDR3 length: 13 residues. Trimming removed 6 bases from V and 7 bases from J, with 13 bases in between. This CDR3 is CASSLNPGQPQHF. As DNA, the CDR3 is TGTGCCAGCAGCCTCAACCCCGGACAGCCCCAGCATTTT.

By sample share, this clonotype is medium-sized (0.01 to 0.1%). The gene calls are TRBV6-1 and TRBJ2-6; D possibly corresponds to TRBD1 (5 bases). The germline V and J ends were trimmed by 8 bases and 4 bases, with 6 bases remaining between them. The CDR3 spans 12 residues. Germline V gives CDR1 MNHNS, CDR2 SASEGT. Written as DNA, the CDR3 is TGTGCCAGCGGGGCCGGGGCCAACGTCCTGACTTTC. As protein: CASGAGANVLTF.

This clonotype came up many times. This sequence joins TRBV5-1 and TRBJ2-1; the D gene is possibly TRBD1 (5 bases). Germline CDR1 and CDR2: SGHRS and YFSETQ. The V gene lost 4 bases and the J gene lost 7 bases, with 18 bases spanning the gap. The CDR3 consists of 15 residues. The CDR3 reads CASSPSSRALNEQFF. The CDR3 DNA sequence: TGCGCCAGCAGCCCCTCGTCCAGGGCTCTTAATGAGCAGTTCTTC.

This clonotype was found many times. This rearrangement joins TRBV29-1 to TRBJ2-3; the match to TRBD2 covers 7 bases. CDR1 and CDR2 (germline): SQVTM, ANQGSEA. After removal of 3 bases from V and 1 base from J, the junction contained 7 bases not matched to a gene. The CDR3 has 15 amino acids. The CDR3 DNA is TGCAGCGTTGACATCCTGGCGGGGGGCACAGATACGCAGTATTTT. Translated, it gives CSVDILAGGTDTQYF.